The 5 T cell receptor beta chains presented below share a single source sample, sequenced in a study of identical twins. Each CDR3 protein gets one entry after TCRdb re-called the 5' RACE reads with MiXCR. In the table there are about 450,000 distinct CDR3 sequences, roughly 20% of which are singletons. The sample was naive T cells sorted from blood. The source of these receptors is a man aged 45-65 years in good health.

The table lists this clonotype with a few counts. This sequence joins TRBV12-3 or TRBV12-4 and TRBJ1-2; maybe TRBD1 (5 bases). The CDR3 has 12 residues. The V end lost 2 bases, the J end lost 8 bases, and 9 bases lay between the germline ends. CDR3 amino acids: CASSLMGHGYTF. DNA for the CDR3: TGTGCCAGCAGTTTAATGGGGCACGGCTACACCTTC.

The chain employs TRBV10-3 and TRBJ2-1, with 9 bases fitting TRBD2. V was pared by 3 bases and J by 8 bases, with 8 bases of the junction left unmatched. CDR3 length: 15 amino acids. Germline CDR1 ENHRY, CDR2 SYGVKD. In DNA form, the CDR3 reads TGTGCCATCAGTGATGGGGTAGCGGGAGATGATGAGCAGTTCTTC. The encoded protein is CAISDGVAGDDEQFF.

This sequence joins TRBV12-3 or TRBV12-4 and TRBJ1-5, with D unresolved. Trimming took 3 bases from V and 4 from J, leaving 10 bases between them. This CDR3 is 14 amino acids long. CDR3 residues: CASSFRQSNQPQHF. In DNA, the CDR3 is TGTGCCAGCAGTTTTAGGCAGTCAAATCAGCCCCAGCATTTT.

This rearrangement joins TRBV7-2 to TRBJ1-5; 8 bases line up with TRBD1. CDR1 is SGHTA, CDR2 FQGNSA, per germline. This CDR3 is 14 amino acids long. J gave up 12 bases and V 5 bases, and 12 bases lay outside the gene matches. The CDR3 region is CASSRGGQAADQHF. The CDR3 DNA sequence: TGTGCCAGCAGCCGGGGGGGACAGGCCGCAGACCAGCATTTT.

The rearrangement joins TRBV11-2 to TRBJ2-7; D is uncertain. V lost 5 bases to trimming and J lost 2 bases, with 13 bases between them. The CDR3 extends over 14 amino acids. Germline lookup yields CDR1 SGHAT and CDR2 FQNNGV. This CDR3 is CASSTRAGPYEQYF. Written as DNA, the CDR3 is TGTGCCAGCAGCACCCGGGCAGGCCCCTACGAGCAGTACTTC.